Listed below are T cell receptor beta chains from one sample, sequenced in a study of breast tumors, draining lymph nodes, adjacent tissues. MiXCR, run by TCRdb on the multiplex PCR reads, gives a single entry per CDR3 protein. The sample shows about 150,000 distinct CDR3 sequences, around a third of them seen only once. Sequenced input: axillary lymph node tissue. These receptor sequences come from a female donor with breast cancer. Some clones in this sample may be carry-over from other donors' samples. Both conserved end residues are part of each CDR3. A D gene is named only where the DNA matches it firmly. Expanded clones get a size class; other rows say once, few or many, or leave the size out.

>NA|TRBV11-2|TRBJ1-6|16|many
CASSLESLRTGSPLHF
TGTGCCAGCAGCTTAGAGAGTTTGAGGACCGGTTCACCCCTCCACTTT
>NA|TRBV15|TRBJ2-2|15|NA
CATSSLGRLTGELFF
TGTGCCACCAGCAGCTTGGGACGGCTCACCGGGGAGCTGTTTTTT
>TRBD1|TRBV29-1|TRBJ1-2|12|many
CSVGSTGNGYTF
TGCAGCGTCGGATCGACAGGGAATGGCTACACCTTC
>TRBD1|TRBV5-5|TRBJ1-2|14|many
CASGPRQTGSGYTF
TGTGCCAGCGGACCCCGTCAGACAGGGAGTGGCTACACCTTC
>TRBD1|TRBV29-1|TRBJ2-7|15|many
CSVELFRGRRYEQYF
TGCAGCGTTGAACTTTTCAGGGGGCGGAGATACGAGCAGTACTTC
>NA|TRBV20-1|TRBJ1-6|16|many
CSATDRTSSYNSPLHF
TGCAGTGCAACCGACAGGACGAGCTCCTATAATTCACCCCTCCACTTT
>NA|TRBV7-9|TRBJ2-7|14|many
CASSLEDSIYEQYF
TGTGCCAGCAGCTTAGAGGACAGCATCTACGAGCAGTACTTC
>NA|TRBV4-3|TRBJ2-7|16|NA
CASSQGGRGNTYEQYF
TGCGCCAGCAGCCAAGGGGGGCGGGGGAATACCTACGAGCAGTACTTC
>TRBD1|TRBV12-3/TRBV12-4|TRBJ2-5|14|many
CASSSGQGEETQYF
TGTGCCAGCAGTTCCGGACAGGGTGAAGAGACCCAGTACTTC
>NA|TRBV4-1|TRBJ2-5|13|NA
CASSLTTLGTSIF
TGCGCCAGCAGCCTAACAACTCTGGGGACAAGTATCTTC
>TRBD1|TRBV9|TRBJ2-3|17|NA
CASSGFRDSNSTDTQYF
TGTGCCAGCAGCGGGTTTCGGGACAGTAATAGCACAGATACGCAGTATTTT
>TRBD1|TRBV20-1|TRBJ1-1|12|few
CSASAGTVRAFF
TGCAGTGCTAGCGCGGGGACAGTCCGAGCTTTCTTT
>NA|TRBV7-2|TRBJ2-3|11|medium-sized
CASSLSDTQYF
TGTGCCAGCAGCTTATCAGATACGCAGTATTTT
>TRBD2|TRBV20-1|TRBJ2-5|15|once
CSARVIAGGMETQYF
TGCAGTGCTAGAGTAATCGCGGGGGGGATGGAGACCCAGTACTTC
>TRBD2|TRBV6-6|TRBJ2-3|18|few
CASSPGTSSLSSTDTQYF
TGTGCCAGCAGTCCCGGGACTAGCTCCCTATCTAGCACAGATACGCAGTATTTT
>NA|TRBV20-1|TRBJ1-4|15|many
CSARPPGLPGEKLFF
TGCAGTGCTAGACCTCCCGGGCTTCCGGGGGAAAAACTGTTTTTT
>NA|TRBV20-1|TRBJ2-7|13|NA
CSTVTGLSHAQYF
TGCAGCACGGTAACAGGGCTCTCCCACGCGCAGTACTTC
>NA|TRBV7-2|TRBJ2-2|16|many
CASSSLASVGTGELFF
TGTGCCAGCAGCTCGTTAGCGTCGGTTGGCACCGGGGAGCTGTTTTTT
>NA|TRBV6-2/TRBV6-3|TRBJ2-4|16|NA
CASRPGSHLAKNIQYF
TGTGCCAGCCGTCCGGGGAGTCACCTAGCCAAAAACATTCAGTACTTC
>NA|TRBV7-2|TRBJ2-3|15|NA
CASSLGGGEADTQHF
TGTGCCAGCAGCTTAGGGGGGGGCGAGGCAGATACGCAGCACTTT
>TRBD1|TRBV12-3/TRBV12-4|TRBJ1-1|14|NA
CASSRQGLGTEAFF
TGTGCCAGCAGTAGACAGGGATTGGGCACTGAAGCTTTCTTT
>NA|TRBV20-1|TRBJ1-4|14|NA
CSARALGSGGLRFF
TGCAGTGCTAGAGCGCTAGGGTCGGGGGGCCTAAGGTTTTTT
>NA|TRBV29-1|TRBJ2-7|13|NA
CSAEKWQGDLQYF
TGCAGCGCTGAGAAGTGGCAGGGAGATCTTCAGTACTTC
>NA|TRBV24-1|TRBJ2-2|15|many
CATSVDFSVTGELFF
TGTGCCACCAGTGTCGACTTCTCGGTCACCGGGGAGCTGTTTTTT
>NA|TRBV28|TRBJ1-2|12|many
CASSLVAGGYTF
TGTGCCAGCAGTTTGGTCGCCGGGGGCTACACCTTC
>TRBD2|TRBV4-3|TRBJ2-1|16|many
CASSQDLGGGLYEQFF
TGCGCCAGCAGCCAAGATCTCGGCGGGGGGTTGTATGAGCAGTTCTTC
>TRBD1|TRBV3-1|TRBJ1-5|16|many
CASSQRTGGNNQPQHF
TGTGCCAGCAGCCAAAGGACAGGGGGCAACAATCAGCCCCAGCATTTT
>TRBD1|TRBV6-1|TRBJ2-5|13|many
CATNRDRGETQYF
TGTGCCACGAACCGGGACAGGGGAGAGACCCAGTACTTC
>NA|TRBV5-5|TRBJ2-7|13|many
CASSLSAGYEQYF
TGTGCCAGCAGCTTGAGTGCAGGATACGAGCAGTACTTC
>NA|TRBV12-3/TRBV12-4|TRBJ1-2|15|many
CASSLWGASFYGYTF
TGTGCCAGCAGTTTGTGGGGGGCGTCTTTCTATGGCTACACCTTC
>TRBD2|TRBV29-1|TRBJ2-3|14|many
CSKLAGGGTDTQYF
TGCAGCAAACTAGCGGGGGGAGGGACAGATACGCAGTATTTT
>TRBD1|TRBV18|TRBJ2-1|15|many
CASSPQDRGPNEQFF
TGTGCCAGCTCACCGCAAGACAGGGGGCCCAATGAGCAGTTCTTC
>TRBD1|TRBV7-2|TRBJ2-2|16|many
CASSSAGQGRGGELFF
TGTGCCAGCAGCTCCGCGGGACAGGGGAGAGGAGGGGAGCTGTTTTTT
>TRBD1|TRBV27|TRBJ1-5|14|NA
CASSYRDRGYSQHF
TGTGCCAGCAGTTATCGGGACAGGGGATATTCCCAGCATTTT
>TRBD1|TRBV5-4|TRBJ1-1|14|NA
CASSSGQGGTEAFF
TGTGCCAGCAGCTCGGGACAGGGGGGCACTGAAGCTTTCTTT
>NA|TRBV7-9|TRBJ1-1|14|few
CASSLFMENTEAFF
TGTGCCAGCAGCTTATTCATGGAGAACACTGAAGCTTTCTTT
>TRBD1|TRBV12-3/TRBV12-4|TRBJ1-5|16|few
CASSIVGQGYNEPQHF
TGTGCCAGCAGCATAGTGGGACAGGGTTACAATGAGCCCCAGCATTTT
>NA|TRBV6-2/TRBV6-3|TRBJ2-2|15|many
CASSFFEGYTGELFF
TGTGCCAGCAGTTTTTTTGAGGGGTACACCGGGGAGCTGTTTTTT
>TRBD2|TRBV4-1|TRBJ2-1|16|many
CASSQDRTSGYNEQFF
TGCGCCAGCAGCCAAGATCGTACTAGCGGCTACAATGAGCAGTTCTTC
>NA|TRBV7-8|TRBJ2-3|15|once
CASSFPGTSTDTQYF
TGTGCCAGCAGCTTCCCCGGGACTAGCACAGATACGCAGTATTTT
>NA|TRBV7-9|TRBJ2-5|14|NA
CASSLRTELETQYF
TGTGCCAGCAGCTTACGTACAGAGCTAGAGACCCAGTACTTC
>NA|TRBV20-1|TRBJ1-6|15|many
CSARAGESYNSPLHF
TGCAGTGCTAGAGCGGGGGAGTCATATAATTCACCCCTCCACTTT
>NA|TRBV28|TRBJ2-7|14|many
CASSSPPHSYEQYF
TGTGCCAGCAGTTCCCCCCCACACTCCTACGAGCAGTACTTC
>NA|TRBV7-6|TRBJ1-5|15|many
CASSPRGGANQPQHF
TGTGCCAGCAGCCCAAGAGGGGGGGCTAATCAGCCCCAGCATTTT
>TRBD1|TRBV7-3|TRBJ1-5|19|NA
CASSSTFLGQGNSNQLQHF
TGTGCCAGCAGCTCAACCTTCCTGGGACAGGGAAATAGCAATCAGCTCCAGCATTTT
>NA|TRBV7-9|TRBJ1-1|12|many
CASSFGDTEAFF
TGTGCCAGCTCGTTCGGCGACACTGAAGCTTTCTTT
>NA|TRBV4-3|TRBJ2-2|16|many
CASSQGSGANTGELFF
TGCGCCAGCAGCCAAGGTTCAGGGGCTAACACCGGGGAGCTGTTTTTT